One and the same sample provided the 25 T cell receptor beta chains below, sequenced in a study of human T cells and chemical hapten exposure. Noted time point: patch test 2, 6 weeks after DPC sensitization. Treatment of the sample: therapeutic diphenylcyclopropenone sensitization with weekly scalp DPC. TCRdb itself ran the RACE reads through MiXCR, one entry per CDR3 protein. The table includes some 100,000 distinct CDR3 sequences, roughly 10% detected once. Specimen: whole blood, collected in connection with sensitization to the hapten diphenylcyclopropenone (DPC). All receptors derive from a woman aged 40 to 50 with alopecia areata. Some clones in this sample may be carry-over from other donors' samples.

This clonotype has only a few counts. The chain uses TRBV28 and TRBJ2-3; TRBD1 might be the D (5 bases). CDR3 length: 13 amino acids. V was trimmed by 7 bases and J by 2 bases, leaving 10 bases between them. Per the germline V gene, CDR1 is MDHEN and CDR2 is SYDVKM. CDR3 nucleotides: TGTGCCAGCAAAGGGGCAAACACAGATACGCAGTATTTT. Protein product: CASKGANTDTQYF. The complete variable domain, with remaining parts taken from reference TRBV28 and TRBJ2-3, reads DVKVTQSSRYLVKRTGEKVFLECVQDMDHENMFWYRQDPGLGLRLIYFSYDVKMKEKGDIPEGYSVSREKKERFSLILESASTNQTSMYLCASKGANTDTQYFGPGTRLTVL.

This clonotype was counted at least ten times. The chain couples TRBV7-2 to TRBJ1-6, with unresolved D. Germline values: CDR1 SGHTA, CDR2 FQGNSA. The CDR3 is 15 amino acids. V dropped 3 bases and J dropped 8 bases, with 14 bases sitting between them. The chain's CDR3 is CASSFWGGLHSPLHF. DNA for the CDR3: TGTGCCAGCAGCTTTTGGGGTGGCCTTCATTCACCCCTCCACTTT.

This clonotype was recorded a few times. The V and J genes are TRBV20-1 and TRBJ2-1, with 16 bases matching TRBD2. J was trimmed by 0 bases and V by 7 bases; bases with no gene match: 6. CDR1 and CDR2 (germline): DFQATT, SNEGSKA (reference sequence). This CDR3 region has 17 residues. CDR3 bases: TGCAGTGAAGGGACTAGCGGGGGGGCTAGCTCCTACAATGAGCAGTTCTTC. It is translated as CSEGTSGGASSYNEQFF.

The J gene is TRBJ2-3, the V gene TRBV6-1; TRBD2 matches at 7 bases. Germline trimming cut 7 bases from V and 0 bases from J; bases unmatched to any gene: 13. The germline CDR1 and CDR2 sequences are MNHNS and SASEGT. CDR3 length: 17 amino acids. The CDR3 region is CASIRSGRYTSTDTQYF. Here the CDR3 DNA reads TGTGCCAGCATCCGTAGCGGGCGATACACTAGCACAGATACGCAGTATTTT.

This chain joins TRBV7-2 and TRBJ2-3; D call uncertain. With 5 bases removed from V and 2 bases from J, the gap between germline ends came to 20 bases. The CDR3 consists of 17 residues. The germline CDR1 and CDR2 sequences are SGHTA and FQGNSA. This CDR3 reads CASSLAPGPTLTDTQYF. The CDR3 nucleotides are TGTGCCAGCAGCCTTGCTCCGGGCCCCACTCTCACAGATACGCAGTATTTT.

This clonotype was observed at least ten times. The V gene is TRBV6-2 or TRBV6-3, the J gene TRBJ1-2; 7 bases are a match to TRBD1. Per germline, CDR1 MNHEY and CDR2 SVGEGT. Trimming took 11 bases from V and 6 from J; bases not matched to a gene: 15. The CDR3 contains 14 residues. The CDR3 here is CAGRTMTGSDGYTF. In DNA, the CDR3 is TGTGCCGGGCGCACTATGACAGGGTCCGATGGCTACACCTTC.

This clonotype was detected only a few times. The chain links TRBV4-3 to TRBJ2-4; D is perhaps TRBD1 or TRBD2 (5 bases each). The CDR3 extends over 20 amino acids. Per the germline V gene, CDR1 is LGHNA and CDR2 is YSLEER. V was pared by 0 bases and J by 3 bases, with 24 bases between. The CDR3: CASSQDFGTAPSLDKNIQYF. CDR3 sequence (DNA): TGCGCCAGCAGCCAAGATTTCGGGACGGCCCCCTCGTTAGACAAAAACATTCAGTACTTC.

The sample holds many counts of this clonotype. Here the CDR3 reads CASSPRTGGLETQYF. The CDR3 region has the DNA TGTGCCAGCAGTCCTCGGACAGGGGGCTTAGAGACCCAGTACTTC. This chain uses TRBV27 with TRBJ2-5, with 11 bases that match TRBD1. Germline values: CDR1 MNHEY, CDR2 SMNVEV (reference sequence). V lost 5 bases to trimming and J lost 4 bases; unmatched junction nucleotides: 6. The CDR3 spans 15 residues.

In this sample, this clonotype turned up many times. J is TRBJ1-4 and V is TRBV6-5, with unresolved D. CDR1 and CDR2 (germline): MNHEY, SVGAGI. The CDR3 length is 18 residues. V shed 0 bases and J shed 0 bases, with 14 bases lying between them. CDR3 loop: CASSYSMDHSATNEKLFF. The CDR3 nucleotides read TGTGCCAGCAGTTACTCGATGGACCACAGCGCAACTAATGAAAAACTGTTTTTT.

The J gene is TRBJ1-1, the V gene TRBV6-2 or TRBV6-3; D ambiguous. V was cut by 10 bases and J by 11 bases, with 23 bases left in between. Per the germline V gene, CDR1 is MNHEY and CDR2 is SVGEGT. This CDR3 comprises 13 residues. This CDR3 reads CATLPSRTGGAFF. The CDR3 coding sequence is TGTGCCACCCTTCCATCGCGGACCGGTGGCGCTTTCTTT.

V gene TRBV4-1 combines with J gene TRBJ2-1, with 12 positions matching TRBD2. In germline, CDR1 is MGHRA, CDR2 YSYEKL. With 0 bases clipped from V and 7 bases from J, the junction kept 10 bases outside the gene matches. The CDR3 consists of 18 residues. The CDR3 nucleotides read TGCGCCAGCAGCCAAGAGCGGAGGCTAGCGGGGGGGCGGAATGAGCAGTTCTTC. Translation gives CASSQERRLAGGRNEQFF.

The V gene is TRBV6-5, the J gene TRBJ2-7; 7 bases align to TRBD1. The CDR3 has 14 amino acids. Germline V gene data show CDR1 as MNHEY and CDR2 as SVGAGI. The junction had 3 bases not matched to a gene; V was cut back by 2 bases and J by 2 bases. The CDR3 reads CASSYHRGPYEQYF. The CDR3 DNA is TGTGCCAGCAGTTACCACAGGGGACCCTACGAGCAGTACTTC.

V usage is TRBV7-8 and J usage is TRBJ2-3; 10 bases align to TRBD2. V gave up 4 bases and J gave up 4 bases; unmatched junction bases: 8. The germline V gene encodes CDR1 SGHVS and CDR2 FQNEAQ. CDR3 length: 16 amino acids. The CDR3 loop is CASSYERGGGADTQYF. In DNA, the CDR3 is TGTGCCAGCAGCTACGAGCGGGGGGGAGGGGCAGATACGCAGTATTTT.

This clonotype was seen a few times. V and J are TRBV7-8 and TRBJ2-5, with 9 bases identical to TRBD1. The CDR3 runs 14 residues. V was clipped by 5 bases and J by 4 bases; unmatched bases: 5. CDR1 is SGHVS, CDR2 FQNEAQ, per germline. The CDR3 coding sequence is TGTGCCAGCAGCCGGGACAGGGTGGCAGAGACCCAGTACTTC. Translating it yields CASSRDRVAETQYF.

This clonotype was recorded at least ten times. This chain connects TRBV5-1 to TRBJ1-6, with 7 bases aligning to TRBD1. V was pared by 3 bases and J by 12 bases, with 15 bases of the junction left unmatched. The CDR3 runs to 16 residues. The germline CDR1 and CDR2 sequences are SGHRS and YFSETQ. The CDR3 sequence is CASSWQPGQQGGPLHF. CDR3 coding DNA: TGCGCCAGCAGCTGGCAGCCGGGACAGCAAGGAGGACCCCTCCACTTT.

The genes are TRBV3-1 and TRBJ2-1; weak D call: TRBD2 (6 bases). Germline V CDR1 and CDR2: LGHDT, YNNKEL (reference sequence). CDR3 length equals 16 residues. V was shortened by 0 bases and J by 5 bases, with 14 bases between the two germline ends. In DNA form, the CDR3 reads TGTGCCAGCAGCCAAGATAGGCTAGCGAGTGACAATGAGCAGTTCTTC. Translating gives CASSQDRLASDNEQFF.

This clonotype was recorded many times. The gene calls are TRBV20-1 and TRBJ1-1; 10 bases fit TRBD1. The CDR3 has 14 residues. Trimming removed 4 bases from V and 5 bases from J; junction bases left unmatched: 7. Germline CDR1 and CDR2: DFQATT and SNEGSKA (reference sequence). The CDR3 sequence is CSATRQGAETEAFF. CDR3 bases: TGCAGTGCTACTCGACAGGGGGCGGAAACTGAAGCTTTCTTT.

This chain joins TRBV5-6 and TRBJ2-2; perhaps TRBD2 as D (6 bases). CDR3 size: 15 residues. Germline V gene data show CDR1 as SGHDT and CDR2 as YYEEEE. V was trimmed by 4 bases and J by 2 bases, leaving 12 bases between them. CDR3 coding DNA: TGTGCCAGCAGCCGTGGGACTTCCAACACCGGGGAGCTGTTTTTT. It yields the protein CASSRGTSNTGELFF.

The CDR3 DNA reads as TGCAGTGCTCCTTTAGCGGGGGCTCCCTACAATGAGCAGTTCTTC. Protein sequence: CSAPLAGAPYNEQFF. V and J are TRBV20-1 and TRBJ2-1; 9 bases match TRBD2. Unmatched junction bases numbered 7, after V lost 5 bases and J lost 2 bases. The CDR3 runs to 15 residues. In germline, CDR1 is DFQATT, CDR2 SNEGSKA (reference sequence).

Only a few counts were recorded for this clonotype. The genes are TRBV10-3 and TRBJ2-7, with 7 bases fitting TRBD1. The V and J ends lost 8 bases and 6 bases, in that order; junction bases with no gene match: 7. The CDR3 spans 12 residues. The V gene's germline CDR1 is ENHRY and CDR2 SYGVKD. CDR3 bases: TGTGCCATCGGGACAGCTCTGAGCGAGCAGTACTTC. Its translation: CAIGTALSEQYF.

This clonotype was recorded at least ten times. The chain uses TRBV11-2 and TRBJ2-5, with 9 bases that match TRBD2. Germline V gene data show CDR1 as SGHAT and CDR2 as FQNNGV. V was clipped by 2 bases and J by 2 bases; unmatched bases: 6. The CDR3 is made up of 16 amino acids. The CDR3 is CASSLYLAGMQETQYF. The CDR3 coding sequence is TGTGCCAGCAGCTTATACCTAGCGGGGATGCAAGAGACCCAGTACTTC.

V is TRBV6-2 or TRBV6-3 and J is TRBJ2-3; the match to TRBD2 covers 14 bases. This CDR3 is 17 amino acids long. The junction had 7 bases not matched to a gene; V was cut back by 5 bases and J by 3 bases. Per germline, CDR1 MNHEY and CDR2 SVGEGT. CDR3 bases: TGTGCCAGCAGTCAGACTAGCGGGGGGGCAGCAACAGATACGCAGTATTTT. It translates to CASSQTSGGAATDTQYF.

This clonotype was recorded many times. The chain couples TRBV7-9 to TRBJ2-7; 7 bases are a match to TRBD1. With V trimmed by 5 bases and J by 2 bases, 15 bases remained unmatched. The CDR3 consists of 17 residues. Germline CDR1 is SEHNR and CDR2 is FQNEAQ (reference sequence). In nucleotides, the CDR3 is TGTGCCAGCAGCCCGCGGAAACAGGGGCCGGGGACCTACGAGCAGTACTTC. This codes for CASSPRKQGPGTYEQYF. Filled out from reference TRBV7-9 and TRBJ2-7, the complete variable domain reads DTGVSQNPRHKITKRGQNVTFRCDPISEHNRLYWYRQTLGQGPEFLTYFQNEAQLEKSRLLSDRFSAERPKGSFSTLEIQRTEQGDSAMYLCASSPRKQGPGTYEQYFGPGTRLTVT.

The rearrangement links TRBV27 to TRBJ2-7; either TRBD1 or TRBD2 may supply D (5 bases each). CDR1 and CDR2 from the germline V gene are MNHEY and SMNVEV (reference sequence). This CDR3 contains 14 residues. Trimming removed 3 bases at V and 2 bases at J, with 11 bases between. CDR3 DNA: TGTGCCAGCAGTTTCGCGATGGGGGCCTACGAGCAGTACTTC. It translates to CASSFAMGAYEQYF.

This clonotype has at least ten counts. The chain recombines TRBV7-2 with TRBJ1-5; the D gene is possibly TRBD1 (5 bases). Germline CDR1 reads SGHTA; CDR2 reads FQGNSA. The CDR3 covers 13 residues. V lost 4 bases and J lost 6, with 10 bases in between. The CDR3 here is CASSSQGGQPQHF. The CDR3 region has the DNA TGTGCCAGCAGCTCCCAGGGTGGTCAGCCCCAGCATTTT. Combining the CDR3 with reference TRBV7-2 and TRBJ1-5 gives the whole variable domain GAGVSQSPSNKVTEKGKDVELRCDPISGHTALYWYRQSLGQGLEFLIYFQGNSAPDKSGLPSDRFSAERTGGSVSTLTIQRTQQEDSAVYLCASSSQGGQPQHFGDGTRLSIL.